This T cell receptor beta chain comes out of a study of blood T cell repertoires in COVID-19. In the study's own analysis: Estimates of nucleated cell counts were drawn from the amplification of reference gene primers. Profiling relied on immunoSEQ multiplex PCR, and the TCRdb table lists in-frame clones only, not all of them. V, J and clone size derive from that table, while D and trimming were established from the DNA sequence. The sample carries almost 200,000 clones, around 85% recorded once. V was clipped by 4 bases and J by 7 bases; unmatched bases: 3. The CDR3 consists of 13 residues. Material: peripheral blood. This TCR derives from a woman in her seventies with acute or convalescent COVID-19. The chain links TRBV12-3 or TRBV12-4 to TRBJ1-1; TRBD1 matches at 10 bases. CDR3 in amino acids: CASSWGQGSEAFF. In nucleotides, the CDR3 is TGTGCCAGCAGTTGGGGACAGGGGAGTGAAGCTTTCTTT.